This T cell receptor beta chain was captured in a study of blood T cells in healthy people across ages. On the study more broadly: Template switching caught about one barcoded beta molecule for each two T cells.

A second PCR, run for about 6 to 12 cycles, used a sample-barcoded 5' primer plus a J-beta primer mix. A template-switch adaptor with 12 random nucleotides tagged each cDNA molecule. TCRdb passed the 5' RACE reads through MiXCR, listing each CDR3 protein once. Found here are about 510,000 distinct CDR3 sequences, 25% to 35% of them singletons; the top ten hold about 3.9%. Findings of the study overall: The long-lived group displayed more naive CD4+ cells, plus higher diversity, than the aged donors did.

This clonotype was recorded a few times. Its target is unknown. The CDR3 totals 13 residues. Germline values: CDR1 GTSNPN, CDR2 SVGIG (reference sequence). V dropped 7 bases and J dropped 2 bases, with 14 bases sitting between them. Another study also made use of these data, one on T cells of mothers and their children. As reported in that work: The extracted RNA was employed in its entirety for cDNA synthesis, at 1.5 ug per 15 ul.

The clonotype was recovered from a boy between 2 and 15 years old in good health. Source material: blood. V gene TRBV30 combines with J gene TRBJ2-5, with D tentatively TRBD2 (5 bases). CDR3 nucleotide sequence: TGTGCCTATCTGAAGCGGCCGCAAGAGACCCAGTACTTC. The encoded protein is CAYLKRPQETQYF.